This TCR beta chain was captured by sequencing in a study of cytomegalovirus exposure and HLA in healthy donors. Findings of the study overall: Association with HLA alleles at 0.05 false discovery rate was found for 15,000 or so TCR beta sequences in a later analysis. Follow-up analysis seemed to connect common viral pathogens with several of the most significant clusters identified. With high specificity and sensitivity, the classifier reportedly diagnosed cytomegalovirus status.

The V gene's germline CDR1 is KGHSH and CDR2 LQKENI. The CDR3 has 15 residues. After removal of 2 bases from V and 6 bases from J, the junction contained 5 bases not matched to a gene. Notes on this clone: The antigen is not known.

Both 60 Vbeta primers and 13 Jbeta primers went into the PCR. This table comes from immunoSEQ multiplex PCR, and its TCRdb copy is limited to in-frame clones, with some not included. The sample shows roughly 120,000 clones, under 80% of them seen only once. The specimen was PBMCs. The chain carries TRBV18 and TRBJ2-1; 9 bases are shared with TRBD2. The sequence came from a woman aged 55-70 years in good health and CMV-seropositive. CDR3 sequence: CASSPSSSGINEQFF. CDR3 DNA: TGTGCCAGCTCACCATCGTCTAGCGGGATCAATGAGCAGTTCTTC.